This passage covers 25 T cell receptor beta chains from one sample sequenced in a study of blood T cell repertoires in COVID-19. The assay was immunoSEQ multiplex PCR, and TCRdb's table has in-frame clones only and misses some. The sample has fewer than 180,000 clones; more than 80% are singletons. Sequenced sample: peripheral blood. The receptors were gathered from a man between 65 and 85 years old with acute or convalescent COVID-19.

The chain joins TRBV28 to TRBJ1-5; TRBD1 might be the D (5 bases). The germline gives CDR1 MDHEN, CDR2 SYDVKM. The CDR3 runs 15 residues. V was shortened by 3 bases and J by 7 bases, with 16 bases between the two germline ends. The CDR3 loop is CASSFADQGLQPQHF. CDR3 coding DNA: TGTGCCAGCAGTTTTGCGGACCAGGGACTCCAGCCCCAGCATTTT.

The chain is built from TRBV19 and TRBJ2-1, with a weak D call TRBD2 (6 bases). The CDR3 runs to 17 residues. CDR1 is LNHDA and CDR2 is SQIVND in the germline V gene (reference sequence). V lost 4 bases to trimming and J lost 2 bases, with 18 bases between them. CDR3 amino acids: CASSTLPRGGAYNEQFF. The CDR3 region has the DNA TGTGCCAGTAGTACCCTACCTCGAGGAGGGGCCTACAATGAGCAGTTCTTC. Based on the CDR3 plus reference TRBV19 and TRBJ2-1, the full variable domain is DGGITQSPKYLFRKEGQNVTLSCEQNLNHDAMYWYRQDPGQGLRLIYYSQIVNDFQKGDIAEGYSVSREKKESFPLTVTSAQKNPTAFYLCASSTLPRGGAYNEQFFGPGTRLTVL.

The CDR3 reads CASSLAHGRPSTDTQYF. The CDR3 nucleotides are TGTGCCAGCAGCCTCGCCCATGGGCGCCCCTCCACAGATACGCAGTATTTT. The chain uses TRBV7-2 and TRBJ2-3; D gene ambiguous. The CDR3 totals 17 residues. The germline CDR1 and CDR2 sequences are SGHTA and FQGNSA. Trimming removed 5 bases from V and 2 bases from J, with 20 bases in between.

Only one count was recorded for this clone. The genes are TRBV28 and TRBJ2-5; D is undetermined. Trimming cost V 5 bases and J 4 bases, with 2 bases left between them. The CDR3 spans 10 residues. Germline assignment: CDR1 MDHEN and CDR2 SYDVKM. CDR3 sequence (DNA): TGTGCCAGCAGTCGAGAGACCCAGTACTTC. Translating gives CASSRETQYF.

The chain is built from TRBV7-9 and TRBJ2-7, with TRBD1 identical over 8 bases. This CDR3 comprises 13 residues. The J segment lost 3 bases and the V segment lost 10 bases, leaving 8 bases of the junction unmatched. Germline assignment: CDR1 SEHNR and CDR2 FQNEAQ (reference sequence). CDR3 bases: TGTGCCACCGGAGACAGGGGAATCTACGAGCAGTACTTC. This sequence encodes CATGDRGIYEQYF.

V is TRBV18 and J is TRBJ1-4; D unclear. V lost 2 bases to trimming and J lost 7 bases, with 8 bases between them. This CDR3 comprises 13 residues. Germline V gives CDR1 KGHSH, CDR2 LQKENI. CDR3 in amino acids: CASSPDLSEKLFF. In DNA form, the CDR3 reads TGTGCCAGCTCACCAGATCTCAGTGAAAAACTGTTTTTT.

The rearrangement uses TRBV5-1 and TRBJ2-3; 11 bases map to TRBD2. Germline CDR1 and CDR2: SGHRS and YFSETQ. Losses at the gene ends were 4 bases for V and 1 base for J; bases not matched to a gene: 14. The CDR3 is 19 amino acids. The CDR3 nucleotides are TGCGCCAGCAGCAGGGGACGGGGGACTAGCGGAGTGGGCACAGATACGCAGTATTTT. It specifies CASSRGRGTSGVGTDTQYF.

This clone occurred a few times. The J gene is TRBJ2-7, the V gene TRBV2; 8 positions match TRBD2. CDR3 length: 14 amino acids. The V gene end was trimmed by 4 bases and the J gene end by 2 bases; junction bases not matched to a gene: 4. Germline V gene lookup returns CDR1 SNHLY and CDR2 FYNNEI. This chain's CDR3 is CASSASGGPYEQYF. In DNA, the CDR3 is TGTGCCAGCAGTGCCAGCGGGGGACCCTACGAGCAGTACTTC. Looking up the rest from reference TRBV2 and TRBJ2-7 gives the full variable domain: EPEVTQTPSHQVTQMGQEVILRCVPISNHLYFYWYRQILGQKVEFLVSFYNNEISEKSEIFDDQFSVERPDGSNFTLKIRSTKLEDSAMYFCASSASGGPYEQYFGPGTRLTVT.

The chain has TRBV5-1 and TRBJ2-2; 10 positions agree with TRBD2. This CDR3 is built from 20 residues. CDR1 is SGHRS, CDR2 YFSETQ, per germline. J gave up 4 bases and V 5 bases, and 20 bases lay outside the gene matches. The CDR3 coding sequence is TGCGCCAGCAGTTTCTCGGCCCTCCTAGCGGGAGAGAGCGGCACCGGGGAGCTGTTTTTT. This encodes CASSFSALLAGESGTGELFF.

The gene calls are TRBV7-9 and TRBJ2-3; D not resolved. This CDR3 spans 15 amino acids. Looked up from germline, CDR1 is SEHNR and CDR2 is FQNEAQ (reference sequence). With 2 bases removed from V and 4 bases from J, the gap between germline ends came to 13 bases. CDR3 in DNA: TGTGCCAGCAGCTTAAGGCAGAGTGCGGCAGATACGCAGTATTTT. Amino acid sequence: CASSLRQSAADTQYF.

The chain employs TRBV28 and TRBJ2-2; the match to TRBD1 covers 7 bases. The CDR3 consists of 16 residues. Germline V gene data show CDR1 as MDHEN and CDR2 as SYDVKM. The V and J ends lost 3 bases and 6 bases, in that order; junction bases with no gene match: 10. This CDR3 is CASSFDRDRWSGELFF. The CDR3 nucleotides read TGTGCCAGCAGTTTCGACCGGGACAGATGGTCCGGGGAGCTGTTTTTT. Based on the CDR3 plus reference TRBV28 and TRBJ2-2, the full variable domain is DVKVTQSSRYLVKRTGEKVFLECVQDMDHENMFWYRQDPGLGLRLIYFSYDVKMKEKGDIPEGYSVSREKKERFSLILESASTNQTSMYLCASSFDRDRWSGELFFGEGSRLTVL.

This rearrangement joins TRBV5-1 to TRBJ1-1; D is uncertain. This CDR3 is 14 amino acids long. Trimming removed 1 base at V and 2 bases at J, with 9 bases between. Per germline, CDR1 SGHRS and CDR2 YFSETQ. The CDR3 DNA is TGCGCCAGCAGCTTGTCGGGTACCAACACTGAAGCTTTCTTT. It translates to CASSLSGTNTEAFF. The variable domain in full, with the rest retrieved from reference TRBV5-1 and TRBJ1-1, is KAGVTQTPRYLIKTRGQQVTLSCSPISGHRSVSWYQQTPGQGLQFLFEYFSETQRNKGNFPGRFSGRQFSNSRSEMNVSTLELGDSALYLCASSLSGTNTEAFFGQGTRLTVV.

The V call is TRBV5-4, the J call TRBJ1-6, with a possible D match to TRBD1 (6 bases). CDR3 length: 16 amino acids. Germline-derived CDR1 and CDR2 are SGHNT and YYREEE (reference sequence). The V end lost 0 bases, the J end lost 7 bases, and 14 bases lay between the germline ends. CDR3 bases: TGTGCCAGCAGCTTGGTTTCAGGGGCCAGGAATTCACCCCTCCACTTT. Its protein product is CASSLVSGARNSPLHF.

About this clone: Sequence at one end of the junction differs from germline and may be a read error. The V call is TRBV28, the J call TRBJ2-5; TRBD1 aligns across 7 bases. Germline V gene data show CDR1 as MDHEN and CDR2 as SYDVKM. The CDR3 runs to 12 residues. DNA for the CDR3: TGTGCCAGCAGTTCAAGAGCCGGGACAGCTAACTTC. It specifies CASSSRAGTANF.

The chain links TRBV11-2 to TRBJ1-3, with a tentative D call TRBD1 (6 bases). Germline V CDR1 and CDR2: SGHAT, FQNNGV. With 8 bases removed from V and 4 bases from J, the gap between germline ends came to 6 bases. The CDR3 covers 11 residues. The CDR3 DNA reads as TGTGCCAGCGGACAGGGAAACACCATATATTTT. Translated, it gives CASGQGNTIYF.

The chain employs TRBV16 and TRBJ1-4; 7 nucleotides align to TRBD1. V was pared by 2 bases and J by 5 bases, with 5 bases of the junction left unmatched. CDR1 is KGHSY and CDR2 is FQNENV in the germline V gene. This CDR3 comprises 15 residues. The CDR3 DNA reads as TGTGCCAGCAGCCAACGGGACAGCCGAAATGAAAAACTGTTTTTT. Amino acid sequence: CASSQRDSRNEKLFF.

V gene TRBV5-1 combines with J gene TRBJ1-4; D not certain. The CDR3 is made up of 16 amino acids. Trimming took off 5 bases at V and 6 bases at J, with 20 bases between the two ends. Germline-derived CDR1 and CDR2 are SGHRS and YFSETQ. The CDR3 protein is CASRPGEGRLDEKLFF. The CDR3 nucleotides read TGCGCCAGCAGACCGGGTGAGGGCAGGTTAGATGAAAAACTGTTTTTT.

The chain combines TRBV19 with TRBJ2-3; TRBD2 aligns across 14 bases. Germline CDR1 reads LNHDA; CDR2 reads SQIVND (reference sequence). V was pared by 5 bases and J by 4 bases, with 14 bases of the junction left unmatched. The CDR3 is 19 amino acids. The CDR3 nucleotides read TGTGCCAGTAGTCAAAGCCGCGGACTAGCGGGGGGTTGGTCAGATACGCAGTATTTT. Amino acid sequence: CASSQSRGLAGGWSDTQYF.

This chain joins TRBV30 and TRBJ1-1; D remains ambiguous. Trimming stripped 3 bases from V and 4 bases from J, with 12 bases between. This CDR3 is 13 amino acids long. The germline CDR1 and CDR2 sequences are GTSNPN and SVGIG (reference sequence). The DNA of the CDR3 is TGTGCCTGGAGCCCCGCCGAGGCCACTGAAGCTTTCTTT. Protein product: CAWSPAEATEAFF.

The J gene is TRBJ2-7, the V gene TRBV5-5; 8 bases fit TRBD2. Trimming cost V 1 base and J 7 bases; bases outside gene matches: 10. CDR1 SGHKS and CDR2 YYEKEE come from the germline V gene (reference sequence). This CDR3 is 15 amino acids long. CDR3 amino acids: CASSLTSGVGWEQYF. The DNA for the CDR3 is TGTGCCAGCAGCTTGACTAGCGGAGTCGGTTGGGAGCAGTACTTC.

The chain carries TRBV19 and TRBJ1-3; D perhaps matches TRBD1 (5 bases). The CDR3 is 17 amino acids. CDR1 and CDR2 (germline): LNHDA, SQIVND (reference sequence). Deletions cut 3 bases from V and 0 bases from J, with 15 bases between. CDR3 region: CASSIRGSGSSGNTIYF. DNA for the CDR3: TGTGCCAGTAGTATCCGGGGGTCTGGCTCCTCTGGAAACACCATATATTTT.

The V gene is TRBV24-1, the J gene TRBJ2-5; possibly TRBD1 for D (5 bases). There are 14 residues in the CDR3. Germline V lookup: CDR1 KGHDR, CDR2 SFDVKD. With 4 bases removed from V and 3 bases from J, the gap between germline ends came to 11 bases. CDR3 region: CATSEEGAKETQYF. The CDR3, as DNA: TGTGCCACCAGTGAGGAAGGGGCAAAAGAGACCCAGTACTTC.

CDR3 nucleotide sequence: TGTGCCAGCAGCATAGTCCGGGAAGCCTACGAGCAGTACTTC. This gives the protein CASSIVREAYEQYF. The chain joins TRBV7-8 to TRBJ2-7, with D perhaps TRBD2 (5 bases). The CDR3 spans 14 residues. The V end lost 5 bases, the J end lost 2 bases, and 13 bases lay between the germline ends. CDR1 SGHVS and CDR2 FQNEAQ come from the germline V gene. The whole variable domain, remainder taken from reference TRBV7-8 and TRBJ2-7, is GAGVSQSPRYKVAKRGQDVALRCDPISGHVSLFWYQQALGQGPEFLTYFQNEAQLDKSGLPSDRFFAERPEGSVSTLKIQRTQQEDSAVYLCASSIVREAYEQYFGPGTRLTVT.

The V and J genes are TRBV5-4 and TRBJ2-4; TRBD1 might be the D (7 bases). The CDR3 is 16 amino acids. With 4 bases removed from V and 0 bases from J, the gap between germline ends came to 14 bases. CDR1 is SGHNT, CDR2 YYREEE, per germline (reference sequence). The CDR3 protein is CASSPQGGIAKNIQYF. CDR3 in DNA: TGTGCCAGCAGCCCTCAGGGGGGTATAGCCAAAAACATTCAGTACTTC.

The V gene is TRBV27, the J gene TRBJ1-5; D is possibly TRBD1 (6 bases). Trimming cost V 5 bases and J 5 bases, with 22 bases left between them. The CDR3 is made up of 17 amino acids. From germline, CDR1 is MNHEY and CDR2 SMNVEV (reference sequence). CDR3 residues: CASSPGFGRGEDQPQHF. The CDR3 nucleotides read TGTGCCAGCAGTCCCGGTTTTGGCAGGGGTGAGGATCAGCCCCAGCATTTT.